This TCR beta chain was sequenced in a study of cytomegalovirus exposure and HLA in healthy donors. Regarding the study as a whole: Most subjects had HLA-A and HLA-B alleles reportedly predicted accurately by TCR beta sequences. Near-uniform donor sequencing depth was presumed by presence/absence analyses.

Both 60 Vbeta primers and 13 Jbeta primers went into the PCR. Only in-frame clones appear in the TCRdb table, and some are missing; sequencing was by immunoSEQ multiplex PCR. The table shows fewer than 200,000 clones, with about 68% occurring only once. CDR3 length: 16 amino acids. The ends were cut back, 2 bases at V and 5 bases at J, with 13 bases in the middle. Germline V lookup: CDR1 SGHTA, CDR2 FQGNSA. A remark on this clone: Its antigen is currently unknown.

The TCR comes from a female donor in good health and CMV-seronegative. The chain is built from TRBV7-2 and TRBJ1-6, with D possibly being TRBD1 (5 bases). Sequenced input: PBMCs. CDR3 residues: CASSLQTRGHNSPLHF. The CDR3 DNA reads TGTGCCAGCAGCTTACAGACTAGGGGCCATAATTCACCCCTCCACTTT.